The 9 T cell receptor beta chains in this list originate from one sample, sequenced in a study of blood T cell repertoires in COVID-19. Sequencing used immunoSEQ multiplex PCR; TCRdb keeps in-frame clones, though not all of them. This sample has hundreds of thousands of clones, with about nine tenths found just once. The sequenced sample was PBMCs or T cells enriched from blood (not recorded which). The origin of the receptors is a woman younger than 45 with acute COVID-19.

The chain uses TRBV4-3 and TRBJ2-2; 9 nucleotides agree with TRBD1. CDR3 size: 16 residues. Trimming at V came to 3 bases and at J to 5 bases, leaving 7 bases not matched to a gene. Germline CDR1 is LGHNA and CDR2 is YSLEER. The CDR3: CASSHTGTGRTGELFF. CDR3 nucleotide sequence: TGCGCCAGCAGCCACACCGGGACAGGGAGAACCGGGGAGCTGTTTTTT.

V is TRBV4-1 and J is TRBJ2-1; TRBD2 matches at 11 bases. With 3 bases clipped from V and 3 bases from J, the junction kept 7 bases outside the gene matches. The germline CDR1 and CDR2 sequences are MGHRA and YSYEKL. The CDR3 contains 17 residues. The CDR3 sequence is CASSQEGLAANYNEQFF. CDR3 bases: TGCGCCAGCAGCCAGGAGGGACTAGCGGCCAACTACAATGAGCAGTTCTTC.

The CDR3 is CASSLRGNEKLFF. The CDR3 region has the DNA TGTGCCAGCAGCTTGAGGGGAAATGAAAAACTGTTTTTT. This chain uses TRBV5-5 with TRBJ1-4; perhaps TRBD1 as D (5 bases). The CDR3 totals 13 residues. V was cut by 1 base and J by 5 bases, with 6 bases left in between. Germline V CDR1 and CDR2: SGHKS, YYEKEE (reference sequence).

This clone is large (0.1 to 1%). The chain combines TRBV6-5 with TRBJ2-2, with 9 nucleotides matching TRBD2. CDR1 is MNHEY, CDR2 SVGAGI, per germline. Losses at the gene ends were 2 bases for V and 4 bases for J; bases not matched to a gene: 5. The CDR3 length is 16 residues. CDR3 DNA: TGTGCCAGCAGTTACCTCGGACTAGCGCTCACCGGGGAGCTGTTTTTT. It codes for CASSYLGLALTGELFF.

The chain links TRBV9 to TRBJ1-2, with 10 bases lining up with TRBD1. V lost 0 bases to trimming and J lost 7 bases; unmatched junction nucleotides: 6. CDR1 is SGDLS and CDR2 is YYNGEE in the germline V gene. This CDR3 is built from 15 residues. CDR3 residues: CASSVGSGTGAGYTF. The CDR3 DNA follows: TGTGCCAGCAGCGTAGGGTCAGGGACAGGGGCTGGCTACACCTTC.

This chain uses TRBV28 with TRBJ1-1; TRBD1 matches 7 bases. The J segment lost 7 bases and the V segment lost 6 bases, leaving 8 bases of the junction unmatched. There are 13 residues in the CDR3. Germline lookup yields CDR1 MDHEN and CDR2 SYDVKM. The CDR3: CASRQGNRGEAFF. The CDR3 DNA follows: TGTGCCAGCAGACAGGGGAATAGGGGTGAAGCTTTCTTT.

This sequence joins TRBV10-3 and TRBJ2-1; TRBD2 agrees at 11 bases. The junction had 7 bases not matched to a gene; V was cut back by 2 bases and J by 4 bases. CDR1 is ENHRY, CDR2 SYGVKD, per germline. The CDR3 contains 17 residues. CDR3 in DNA: TGTGCCATCAGTGAGGCGCCGGGACTAGCGGCATACAATGAGCAGTTCTTC. It translates to CAISEAPGLAAYNEQFF.

The rearrangement joins TRBV7-3 to TRBJ2-1, with D unresolved. Deletions cut 1 base from V and 6 bases from J, with 7 bases between. Germline V gene lookup returns CDR1 SGHTA and CDR2 FQGTGA. CDR3 length: 13 residues. CDR3 DNA: TGTGCCAGCAGCTTAATGCGGAGCAATGAGCAGTTCTTC. Protein: CASSLMRSNEQFF.

The chain links TRBV2 to TRBJ2-1; 7 positions agree with TRBD1. Germline CDR1 reads SNHLY; CDR2 reads FYNNEI. Trimming cost V 7 bases and J 9 bases; bases outside gene matches: 3. The length of the CDR3 is 11 residues. This chain's CDR3 is CASTYRGEQFF. CDR3 DNA sequence: TGTGCCAGCACCTACAGGGGTGAGCAGTTCTTC.